These T cell receptor beta chains were read from a single sample in a study of technical replicates of blood from a few donors. TCRdb's table, derived via immunoSEQ multiplex PCR, lists solely in-frame clones and lacks some. The table has about 14,000 clones, roughly 80% seen once. The source material was PBMCs. Receptor source: a human donor in good health. Both conserved end residues are part of each CDR3. D genes are given only for firm matches. Size is omitted from some rows. Given values are once, few, many or a class for expanded clones.

v_gene	abundance	d_gene	j_gene	CDR3nt	CDR3aa
TRBV19	few	NA	TRBJ2-1	TGTGCCAGTAGTATAGCACGAGGGACTCGCTTGGATGAGCAGTTCTTC	CASSIARGTRLDEQFF
TRBV18	NA	TRBD2	TRBJ2-1	TGTGCCAGCTCACCATCACTAGCGGGACACAATGAGCAGTTCTTC	CASSPSLAGHNEQFF
TRBV29-1	NA	TRBD2	TRBJ2-3	TGCAGCGTGACTGGACTAGAAGGTAGCACAGATACGCAGTATTTT	CSVTGLEGSTDTQYF
TRBV28	NA	TRBD1	TRBJ2-5	TGTGCCAGCAGTTTATCCAGGACAGGTGGAGAGACCCAGTACTTC	CASSLSRTGGETQYF
TRBV19	NA	TRBD2	TRBJ2-1	TGTGCCAGTAGTATAGATCTGGCTAGCGGCAGCTACAATGAGCAGTTCTTC	CASSIDLASGSYNEQFF
TRBV5-1	NA	NA	TRBJ2-2	TGCGCCAGCAGCTTGGCCGGGTCAGCCAACACCGGGGAGCTGTTTTTT	CASSLAGSANTGELFF
TRBV2	NA	TRBD2	TRBJ2-1	TGTGCCAGCAGTAAACTAGCGGGGCCGTACAATGAGCAGTTCTTC	CASSKLAGPYNEQFF
TRBV28	few	NA	TRBJ2-7	TGTGCCAGCAGTAGGGACATCTCCTACGAGCAGTACTTC	CASSRDISYEQYF
TRBV12-5	NA	NA	TRBJ1-5	TGTGCTAGTGGTTTACGTAGAGATCAGCCCCAGCATTTT	CASGLRRDQPQHF
TRBV11-2	NA	NA	TRBJ2-1	TGTGCCAGCCGAAGGTGGGGGGGGCGGAGGGAGCAGTTCTTC	CASRRWGGRREQFF
TRBV4-2	NA	TRBD2	TRBJ2-7	TGTGCCAGCAGCCAAGCGGGGGGAACAATTACTAGCGGGAGGGCATCGTTCGAGCAGTACTTC	CASSQAGGTITSGRASFEQYF
TRBV27	NA	TRBD1	TRBJ2-7	TGTGCCAGCAGTTTATCGAAACTCGCCGGGACAGTTAACGAGCAGTACTTC	CASSLSKLAGTVNEQYF
TRBV5-4	NA	NA	TRBJ1-3	TGTGCCAGCAGCTGGCAGGGCGACTCTGGAAACACCATATATTTT	CASSWQGDSGNTIYF
TRBV18	NA	TRBD1	TRBJ2-2	TGTGCCAGCTCACCTCCGACAGGGGGCAATAGCGGGGAGCTGTTTTTT	CASSPPTGGNSGELFF
TRBV30	NA	TRBD1	TRBJ2-1	TGTGCCTGGGACCGGGACAGGAGTTACAATGAGCAGTTCTTC	CAWDRDRSYNEQFF
TRBV14	NA	NA	TRBJ2-1	TGTGCCAGCAGCCAAGAGGGGGGTACCTACAATGAGCAGTTCTTC	CASSQEGGTYNEQFF
TRBV5-1	NA	NA	TRBJ2-7	TGCGCCAGCAGCTTGTCAATTTTCTACGAGCAGTACTTC	CASSLSIFYEQYF
TRBV28	NA	TRBD2	TRBJ2-7	TGTGCCAGCAGTTCCCCGGATCTAGCGGGAGGCGAGCAGTACTTC	CASSSPDLAGGEQYF
TRBV7-9	NA	NA	TRBJ2-3	TGTGCCAGCAGCACAGTCTTGTCTGGAACAGATACGCAGTATTTT	CASSTVLSGTDTQYF
TRBV27	NA	NA	TRBJ2-2	TGTGCCAGCAGCATTTATGCTAGCCTTTCCACCGGGGAGCTGTTTTTT	CASSIYASLSTGELFF
TRBV4-1	once	TRBD1	TRBJ1-5	TGCGCCAGCAGCTTTACAGGGGGCGAGGGTCAGCCCCAGCATTTT	CASSFTGGEGQPQHF
TRBV5-1	NA	NA	TRBJ2-1	TGCGCCAGCAGCTTGGCCCCGGCCGGGAGCTCCGGAGATGAGCAGTTCTTC	CASSLAPAGSSGDEQFF
TRBV6-5	NA	NA	TRBJ2-3	TGTGCCAGCAGTTCGTCTTTGACTAGCACAGATACGCAGTATTTT	CASSSSLTSTDTQYF
TRBV25-1	few	NA	TRBJ2-2	TGTGCCAGCAGGACAGGTTACCCCGGGGAGCTGTTTTTT	CASRTGYPGELFF
TRBV6-4	once	NA	TRBJ2-2	TGTGCCAGCAGTGACAGGGGCACCGGGGAGCTGTTTTTT	CASSDRGTGELFF
TRBV2	NA	TRBD2	TRBJ2-1	TGTGCCAGCAGGGAGCGGGAGGTCCCGGATGAGCAGTTCTTC	CASREREVPDEQFF
TRBV7-9	NA	NA	TRBJ2-2	TGTGCCAGCAGGAAGGGGATGGCCGGGGAGCTGTTTTTT	CASRKGMAGELFF
TRBV19	NA	TRBD2	TRBJ2-2	TGTGCCAGTAGTATGGGCGGGAGAGCCACCGGGGAGCTGTTTTTT	CASSMGGRATGELFF